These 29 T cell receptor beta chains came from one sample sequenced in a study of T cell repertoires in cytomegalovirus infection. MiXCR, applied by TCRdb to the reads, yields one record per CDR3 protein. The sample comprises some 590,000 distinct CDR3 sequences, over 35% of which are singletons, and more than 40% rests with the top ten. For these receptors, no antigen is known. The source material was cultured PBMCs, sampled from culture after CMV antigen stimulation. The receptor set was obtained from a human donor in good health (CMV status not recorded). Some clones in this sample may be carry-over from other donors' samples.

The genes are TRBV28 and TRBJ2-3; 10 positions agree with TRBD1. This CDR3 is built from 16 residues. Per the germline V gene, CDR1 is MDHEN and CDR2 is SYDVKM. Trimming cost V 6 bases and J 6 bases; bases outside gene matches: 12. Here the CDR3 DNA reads TGTGCCAGCAGAGCCGCACCGGGACAGGGGCCCGATACGCAGTATTTT. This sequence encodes CASRAAPGQGPDTQYF.

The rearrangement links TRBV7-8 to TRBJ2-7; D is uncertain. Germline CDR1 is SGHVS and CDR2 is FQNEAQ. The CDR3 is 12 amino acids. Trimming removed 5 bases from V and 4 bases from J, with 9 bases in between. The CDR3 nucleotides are TGTGCCAGCAGCCGAATGGGGTACGAGCAGTACTTC. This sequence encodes CASSRMGYEQYF.

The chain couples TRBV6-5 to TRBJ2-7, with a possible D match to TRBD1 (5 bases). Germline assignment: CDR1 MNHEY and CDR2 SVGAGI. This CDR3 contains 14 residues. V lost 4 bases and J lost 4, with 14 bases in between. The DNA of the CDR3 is TGTGCCAGCAGTTGGGGCCAGGGAAGGTACGAGCAGTACTTC. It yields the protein CASSWGQGRYEQYF.

In nucleotides, the CDR3 is TGTGCCAGCTCACCAGAGGCGGGAGGAGATACGCAGTATTTT. Its protein is CASSPEAGGDTQYF. The J gene is TRBJ2-3, the V gene TRBV18; TRBD2 agrees at 8 bases. The CDR3 has 14 amino acids. The germline V gene encodes CDR1 KGHSH and CDR2 LQKENI. The V segment lost 2 bases and the J segment 5 bases; nucleotides outside the gene matches: 3.

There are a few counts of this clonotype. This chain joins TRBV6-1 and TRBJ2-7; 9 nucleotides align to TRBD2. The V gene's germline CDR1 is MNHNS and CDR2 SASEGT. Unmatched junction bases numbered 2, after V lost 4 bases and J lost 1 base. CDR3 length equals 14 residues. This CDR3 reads CASSGLAGSYEQYF. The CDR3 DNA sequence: TGTGCCAGCAGTGGGCTAGCGGGGTCCTACGAGCAGTACTTC.

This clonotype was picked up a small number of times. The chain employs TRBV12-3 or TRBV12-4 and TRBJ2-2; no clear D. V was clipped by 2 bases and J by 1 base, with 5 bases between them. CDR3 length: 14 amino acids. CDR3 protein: CASSLRLNTGELFF. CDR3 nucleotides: TGTGCCAGCAGTTTAAGACTGAACACCGGGGAGCTGTTTTTT.

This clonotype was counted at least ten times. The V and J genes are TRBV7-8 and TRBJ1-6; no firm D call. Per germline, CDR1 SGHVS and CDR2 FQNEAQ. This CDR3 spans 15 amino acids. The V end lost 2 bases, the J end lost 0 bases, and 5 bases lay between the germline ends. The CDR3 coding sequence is TGTGCCAGCAGCTTATTGAGCTCCTATAATTCACCCCTCCACTTT. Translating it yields CASSLLSSYNSPLHF. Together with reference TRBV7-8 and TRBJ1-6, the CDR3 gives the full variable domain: GAGVSQSPRYKVAKRGQDVALRCDPISGHVSLFWYQQALGQGPEFLTYFQNEAQLDKSGLPSDRFFAERPEGSVSTLKIQRTQQEDSAVYLCASSLLSSYNSPLHFGNGTRLTVT.

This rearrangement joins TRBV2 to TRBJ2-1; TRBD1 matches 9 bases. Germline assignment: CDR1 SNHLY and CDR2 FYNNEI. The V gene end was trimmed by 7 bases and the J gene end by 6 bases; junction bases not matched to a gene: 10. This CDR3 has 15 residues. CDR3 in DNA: TGTGCCAGCAAGGCCGGGACAGGGATTACCAATGAGCAGTTCTTC. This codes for CASKAGTGITNEQFF.

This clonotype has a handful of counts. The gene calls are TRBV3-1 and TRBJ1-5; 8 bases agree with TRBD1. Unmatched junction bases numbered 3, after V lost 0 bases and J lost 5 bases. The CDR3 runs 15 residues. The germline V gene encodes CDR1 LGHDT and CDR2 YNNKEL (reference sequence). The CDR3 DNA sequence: TGTGCCAGCAGCCAAGATCCGGACAGGGATCAGCCCCAGCATTTT. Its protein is CASSQDPDRDQPQHF.

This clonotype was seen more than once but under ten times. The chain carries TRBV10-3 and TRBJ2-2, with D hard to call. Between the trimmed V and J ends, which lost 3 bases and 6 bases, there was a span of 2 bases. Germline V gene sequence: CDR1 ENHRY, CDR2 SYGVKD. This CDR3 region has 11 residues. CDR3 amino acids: CAISDPGELFF. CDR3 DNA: TGTGCCATCAGTGATCCCGGGGAGCTGTTTTTT.

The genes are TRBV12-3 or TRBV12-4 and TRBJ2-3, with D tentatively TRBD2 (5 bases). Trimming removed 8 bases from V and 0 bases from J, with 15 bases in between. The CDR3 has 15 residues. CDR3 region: CASGPGGLSTDTQYF. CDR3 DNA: TGTGCCAGCGGCCCTGGAGGCCTAAGCACAGATACGCAGTATTTT.

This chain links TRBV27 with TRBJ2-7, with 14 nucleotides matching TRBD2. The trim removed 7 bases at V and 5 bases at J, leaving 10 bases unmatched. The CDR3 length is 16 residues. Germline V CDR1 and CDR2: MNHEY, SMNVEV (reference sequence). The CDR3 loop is CASNSWGTSGSNEQYF. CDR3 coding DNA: TGTGCCAGCAACTCCTGGGGGACTAGCGGGAGTAACGAGCAGTACTTC.

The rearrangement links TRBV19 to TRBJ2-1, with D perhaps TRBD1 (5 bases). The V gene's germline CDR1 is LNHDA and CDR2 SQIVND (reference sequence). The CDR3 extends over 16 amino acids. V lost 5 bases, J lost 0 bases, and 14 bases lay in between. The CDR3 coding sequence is TGTGCCAGTAGTGACAGAGATGGTTTCTCCTACAATGAGCAGTTCTTC. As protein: CASSDRDGFSYNEQFF.

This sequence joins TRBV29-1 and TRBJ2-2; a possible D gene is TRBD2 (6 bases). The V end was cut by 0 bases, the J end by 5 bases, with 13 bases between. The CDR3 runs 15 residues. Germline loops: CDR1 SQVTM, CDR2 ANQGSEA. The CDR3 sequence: CSVEEGFRGTGELFF. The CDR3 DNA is TGCAGCGTTGAAGAGGGTTTTCGGGGGACCGGGGAGCTGTTTTTT.

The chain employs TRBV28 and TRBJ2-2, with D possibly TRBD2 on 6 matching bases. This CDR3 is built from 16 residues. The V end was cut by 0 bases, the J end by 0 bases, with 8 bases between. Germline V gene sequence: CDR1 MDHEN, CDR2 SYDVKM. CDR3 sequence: CASSLWRGSNTGELFF. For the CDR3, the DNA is TGTGCCAGCAGTTTATGGCGGGGATCGAACACCGGGGAGCTGTTTTTT.

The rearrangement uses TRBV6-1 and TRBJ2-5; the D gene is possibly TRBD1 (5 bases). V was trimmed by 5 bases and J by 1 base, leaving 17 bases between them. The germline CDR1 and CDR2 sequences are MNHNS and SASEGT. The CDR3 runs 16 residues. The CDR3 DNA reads TGTGCCAGCAGTCAACGACAGACTTTCCCCCAAGAGACCCAGTACTTC. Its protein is CASSQRQTFPQETQYF.

CDR3 amino acids: CASSPAGTGAYEQYF. The DNA for the CDR3 is TGTGCCAGCAGTCCCGCCGGGACAGGGGCCTACGAGCAGTACTTC. The chain carries TRBV6-2 or TRBV6-3 and TRBJ2-7; 10 nucleotides align to TRBD1. Germline V gene data show CDR1 as MNHEY and CDR2 as SVGEGT. Trimming cost V 5 bases and J 2 bases; bases outside gene matches: 6. The CDR3 sequence is 15 residues long.

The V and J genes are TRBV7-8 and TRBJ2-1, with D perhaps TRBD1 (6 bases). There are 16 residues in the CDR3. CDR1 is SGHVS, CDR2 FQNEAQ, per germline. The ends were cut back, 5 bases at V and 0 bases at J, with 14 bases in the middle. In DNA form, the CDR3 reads TGTGCCAGCAGCGAGAGGGACATGGACTCCTACAATGAGCAGTTCTTC. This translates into CASSERDMDSYNEQFF.

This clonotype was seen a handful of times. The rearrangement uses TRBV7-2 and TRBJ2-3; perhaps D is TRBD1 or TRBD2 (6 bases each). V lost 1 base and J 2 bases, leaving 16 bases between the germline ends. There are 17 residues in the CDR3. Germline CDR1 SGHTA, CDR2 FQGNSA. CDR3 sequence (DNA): TGTGCCAGCAGCTTAGGGAGGAGGGGGAGTATCACAGATACGCAGTATTTT. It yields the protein CASSLGRRGSITDTQYF.

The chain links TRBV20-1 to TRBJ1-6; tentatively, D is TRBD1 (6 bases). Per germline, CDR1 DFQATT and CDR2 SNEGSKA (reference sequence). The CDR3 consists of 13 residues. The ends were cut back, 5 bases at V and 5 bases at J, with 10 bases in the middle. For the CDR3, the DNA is TGCAGTGCTGGCAGGGGTAATAATTCACCCCTCCACTTT. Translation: CSAGRGNNSPLHF.

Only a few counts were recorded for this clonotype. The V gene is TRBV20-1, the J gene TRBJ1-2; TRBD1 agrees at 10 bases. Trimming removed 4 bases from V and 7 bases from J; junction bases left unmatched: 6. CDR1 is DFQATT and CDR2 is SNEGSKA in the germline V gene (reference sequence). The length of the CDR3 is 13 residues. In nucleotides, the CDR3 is TGCAGTGCTAACCGACAGGGGGCTTTTGGCTACACCTTC. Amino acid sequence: CSANRQGAFGYTF.

CDR3 DNA sequence: TGTGCCAGCAGCTTCATCTACCGTCCCTCAGATACGCAGTATTTT. Protein sequence: CASSFIYRPSDTQYF. The chain carries TRBV5-4 and TRBJ2-3; D not certain. CDR1 and CDR2 (germline): SGHNT, YYREEE (reference sequence). V was clipped by 2 bases and J by 4 bases, with 14 bases between them. The CDR3 totals 15 residues.

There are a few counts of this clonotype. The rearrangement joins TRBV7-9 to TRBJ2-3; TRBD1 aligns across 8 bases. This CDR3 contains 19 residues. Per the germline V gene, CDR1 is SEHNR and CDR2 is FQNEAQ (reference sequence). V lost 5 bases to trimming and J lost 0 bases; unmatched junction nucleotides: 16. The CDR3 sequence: CASSRDRGAGTPSTDTQYF. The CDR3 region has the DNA TGTGCCAGCAGCCGAGACAGGGGCGCCGGGACTCCAAGCACAGATACGCAGTATTTT. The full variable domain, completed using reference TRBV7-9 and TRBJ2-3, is DTGVSQNPRHKITKRGQNVTFRCDPISEHNRLYWYRQTLGQGPEFLTYFQNEAQLEKSRLLSDRFSAERPKGSFSTLEIQRTEQGDSAMYLCASSRDRGAGTPSTDTQYFGPGTRLTVL.

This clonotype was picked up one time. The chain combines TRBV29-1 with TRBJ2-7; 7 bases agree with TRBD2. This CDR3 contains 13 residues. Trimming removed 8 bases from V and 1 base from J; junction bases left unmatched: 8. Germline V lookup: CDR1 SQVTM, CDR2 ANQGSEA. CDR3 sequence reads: CSCKGGESYEQYF. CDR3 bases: TGCAGCTGTAAGGGAGGGGAATCCTACGAGCAGTACTTC.

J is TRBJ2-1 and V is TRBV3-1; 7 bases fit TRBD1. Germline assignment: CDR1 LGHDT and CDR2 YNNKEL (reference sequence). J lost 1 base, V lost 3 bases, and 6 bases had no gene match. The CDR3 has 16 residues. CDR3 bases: TGTGCCAGCAGCCACTACAGGGGAAGTTCCTACAATGAGCAGTTCTTC. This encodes CASSHYRGSSYNEQFF.

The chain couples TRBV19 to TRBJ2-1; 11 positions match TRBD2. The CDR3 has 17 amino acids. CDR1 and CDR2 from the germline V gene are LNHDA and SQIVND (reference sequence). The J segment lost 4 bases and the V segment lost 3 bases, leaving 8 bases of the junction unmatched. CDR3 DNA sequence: TGTGCCAGTAGTATGCGGGGACTAGCGGCGCTATACAATGAGCAGTTCTTC. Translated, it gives CASSMRGLAALYNEQFF. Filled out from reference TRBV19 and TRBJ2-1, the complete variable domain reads DGGITQSPKYLFRKEGQNVTLSCEQNLNHDAMYWYRQDPGQGLRLIYYSQIVNDFQKGDIAEGYSVSREKKESFPLTVTSAQKNPTAFYLCASSMRGLAALYNEQFFGPGTRLTVL.

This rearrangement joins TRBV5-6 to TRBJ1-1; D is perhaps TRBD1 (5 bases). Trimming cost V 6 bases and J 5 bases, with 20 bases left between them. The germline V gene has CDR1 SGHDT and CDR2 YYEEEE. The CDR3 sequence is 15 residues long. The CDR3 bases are TGTGCCAGCAACACCCCGCGGACACCTGGGACTGAAGCTTTCTTT. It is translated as CASNTPRTPGTEAFF. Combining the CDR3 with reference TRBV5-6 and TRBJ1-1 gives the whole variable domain DAGVTQSPTHLIKTRGQQVTLRCSPKSGHDTVSWYQQALGQGPQFIFQYYEEEERQRGNFPDRFSGHQFPNYSSELNVNALLLGDSALYLCASNTPRTPGTEAFFGQGTRLTVV.

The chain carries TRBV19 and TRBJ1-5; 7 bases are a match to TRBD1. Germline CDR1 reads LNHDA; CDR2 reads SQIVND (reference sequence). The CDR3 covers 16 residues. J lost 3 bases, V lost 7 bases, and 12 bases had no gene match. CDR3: CASKGRLDRINQPQHF. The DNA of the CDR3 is TGTGCCAGTAAGGGGAGATTGGACAGGATCAATCAGCCCCAGCATTTT.

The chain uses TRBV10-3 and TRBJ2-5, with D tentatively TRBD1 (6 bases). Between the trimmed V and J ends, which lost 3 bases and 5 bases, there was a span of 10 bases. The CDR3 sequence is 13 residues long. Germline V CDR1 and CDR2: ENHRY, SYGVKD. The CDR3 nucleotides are TGTGCCATCAGTGACAGGGGCCGGGAGACCCAGTACTTC. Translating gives CAISDRGRETQYF.